This passage covers 10 T cell receptor beta chains from one sample sequenced in a study of human T cells and chemical hapten exposure (dated by TCRdb to 2020 to 2022). Taken with the paper, the label for time point translates to: patch test 1, 2 weeks after DPC sensitization. This specimen's treatment or condition label, interpreted: therapeutic diphenylcyclopropenone sensitization with weekly scalp DPC. To prepare the library, RACE was applied. This sample was sequenced with a NextSeq 500. TCRdb reanalyzed the raw reads on its own, using fastp at Q25 for trimming and MiXCR for clone calling, and kept in-frame beta chains. Each entry is one CDR3 protein sequence, shown with its most common DNA and genes. For this sample there are tens of thousands of distinct CDR3 sequences; around 10% appear just once. Of the sample, around 4% falls within the top ten clones. The sequencing here drew on whole blood, taken in connection with sensitization to the hapten diphenylcyclopropenone (DPC). These receptors all come from a woman aged 50 to 60 with alopecia areata. Some clones in this sample may be carry-over from other donors' samples.

This clonotype appeared a few times. The chain uses TRBV19 and TRBJ1-5; the D gene is possibly TRBD1 (5 bases). There are 13 residues in the CDR3. The germline V gene encodes CDR1 LNHDA and CDR2 SQIVND (reference sequence). V dropped 3 bases and J dropped 7 bases, with 10 bases sitting between them. CDR3 loop: CASSIIGGQPQHF. The CDR3, as DNA: TGTGCCAGTAGTATTATTGGGGGGCAGCCCCAGCATTTT.

The chain combines TRBV7-9 with TRBJ2-7, with 8 bases aligning to TRBD1. V gave up 5 bases and J gave up 1 base; unmatched junction bases: 7. Per germline, CDR1 SEHNR and CDR2 FQNEAQ (reference sequence). This CDR3 has 15 residues. CDR3 amino acids: CASSRGQGISYEQYF. The CDR3 DNA reads TGTGCCAGCAGCCGAGGACAGGGAATTTCCTACGAGCAGTACTTC.

The sample holds many counts of this clonotype. V and J are TRBV7-8 and TRBJ2-7, with a possible D match to TRBD1 (7 bases). Deletions cut 4 bases from V and 0 bases from J, with 19 bases between. The CDR3 contains 17 residues. Per germline, CDR1 SGHVS and CDR2 FQNEAQ. The CDR3 loop reads CASSYEVRGVSSYEQYF. CDR3 in DNA: TGTGCCAGCAGCTACGAGGTCAGGGGGGTTAGCTCCTACGAGCAGTACTTC.

This clonotype was detected only a few times. J is TRBJ2-7 and V is TRBV2; D gene uncertain. V was clipped by 3 bases and J by 4 bases, with 13 bases between them. CDR1 SNHLY and CDR2 FYNNEI come from the germline V gene. The CDR3 extends over 14 amino acids. DNA for the CDR3: TGTGCCAGCAGTGAGGTAGAGCATCTTTACGAGCAGTACTTC. This encodes CASSEVEHLYEQYF.

This sequence joins TRBV12-3 or TRBV12-4 and TRBJ2-7; D possibly matches TRBD1 or TRBD2 (6 bases each). V dropped 1 base and J dropped 2 bases, with 9 bases sitting between them. CDR3 length: 14 residues. The CDR3 sequence: CASSLVGGTYEQYF. The CDR3 nucleotides are TGTGCCAGCAGTTTAGTAGGGGGGACCTACGAGCAGTACTTC.

The J gene is TRBJ2-6, the V gene TRBV7-9; the match to TRBD1 covers 8 bases. Germline CDR1 is SEHNR and CDR2 is FQNEAQ (reference sequence). Trimming removed 2 bases from V and 3 bases from J; junction bases left unmatched: 12. The CDR3 totals 19 residues. CDR3 protein: CASSLNERTGTYGANVLTF. The CDR3 DNA follows: TGTGCCAGCAGCTTAAATGAGAGGACAGGGACGTATGGGGCCAACGTCCTGACTTTC. The full variable domain, with the rest looked up from reference TRBV7-9 and TRBJ2-6, is DTGVSQNPRHKITKRGQNVTFRCDPISEHNRLYWYRQTLGQGPEFLTYFQNEAQLEKSRLLSDRFSAERPKGSFSTLEIQRTEQGDSAMYLCASSLNERTGTYGANVLTFGAGSRLTVL.

The gene calls are TRBV20-1 and TRBJ1-6; D unresolved. CDR1 is DFQATT, CDR2 SNEGSKA, per germline (reference sequence). This CDR3 comprises 13 residues. V was clipped by 3 bases and J by 4 bases, with 7 bases between them. The CDR3 DNA is TGCAGTGCTAGTAGGCCTTATAATTCACCCCTCCACTTT. Translation: CSASRPYNSPLHF.

This clonotype showed up just a few times. V usage is TRBV6-6 and J usage is TRBJ2-5, with 7 bases identical to TRBD1. Trimming at V came to 5 bases and at J to 1 base, leaving 7 bases not matched to a gene. CDR1 MNHNY and CDR2 SVGAGI come from the germline V gene (reference sequence). The CDR3 spans 15 residues. The CDR3 sequence: CASSTNRGSQETQYF. Written as DNA, the CDR3 is TGTGCCAGCAGTACTAACAGGGGATCCCAAGAGACCCAGTACTTC.

This clonotype was detected many times. The rearrangement links TRBV7-9 to TRBJ2-5; TRBD1 is a possible D gene (5 bases). V lost 6 bases to trimming and J lost 2 bases, with 16 bases between them. Germline assignment: CDR1 SEHNR and CDR2 FQNEAQ (reference sequence). The CDR3 has 15 residues. The CDR3 is CASRTQGPGQETQYF. The CDR3 nucleotides read TGTGCCAGCAGGACCCAAGGACCAGGGCAAGAGACCCAGTACTTC.

This clonotype has ten or more counts. This chain uses TRBV29-1 with TRBJ2-1, with D possibly being TRBD2 (6 bases). Germline V gene data show CDR1 as SQVTM and CDR2 as ANQGSEA. The CDR3 is 12 residues long. Trimming took 5 bases from V and 7 from J, leaving 12 bases between them. The CDR3 nucleotides are TGCAGCGTTAGGCGGGATGGAAATGAGCAGTTCTTC. It encodes CSVRRDGNEQFF.